The T cell receptor beta chain described here comes from a study of cytomegalovirus exposure and HLA in healthy donors. CDR3 size: 15 residues. The germline CDR1 and CDR2 sequences are SGHRS and YFSETQ. V lost 0 bases to trimming and J lost 2 bases; unmatched junction nucleotides: 2. About this clone itself: The antigen is unknown.

General study points: Earlier findings revealed that most TCR beta V segments proved productive either about 87% or about 30% of the time. TCR association rates varied by HLA locus in a later analysis, with DRB1 highest and HLA-C lowest.

PCR involved 60 Vbeta and 13 Jbeta primers. The repertoire was sequenced with immunoSEQ multiplex PCR; TCRdb's copy has only in-frame clones and lacks some. The sample has approximately 110,000 clones, 70% to 80% seen once. The sequence was obtained from a woman in her forties in good health and CMV-seropositive. The rearrangement links TRBV5-1 to TRBJ2-3; TRBD2 agrees at 8 bases. Sequencing used PBMCs. CDR3 region: CASSLVLADTDTQYF. For the CDR3, the DNA is TGCGCCAGCAGCTTGGTACTAGCGGACACAGATACGCAGTATTTT.